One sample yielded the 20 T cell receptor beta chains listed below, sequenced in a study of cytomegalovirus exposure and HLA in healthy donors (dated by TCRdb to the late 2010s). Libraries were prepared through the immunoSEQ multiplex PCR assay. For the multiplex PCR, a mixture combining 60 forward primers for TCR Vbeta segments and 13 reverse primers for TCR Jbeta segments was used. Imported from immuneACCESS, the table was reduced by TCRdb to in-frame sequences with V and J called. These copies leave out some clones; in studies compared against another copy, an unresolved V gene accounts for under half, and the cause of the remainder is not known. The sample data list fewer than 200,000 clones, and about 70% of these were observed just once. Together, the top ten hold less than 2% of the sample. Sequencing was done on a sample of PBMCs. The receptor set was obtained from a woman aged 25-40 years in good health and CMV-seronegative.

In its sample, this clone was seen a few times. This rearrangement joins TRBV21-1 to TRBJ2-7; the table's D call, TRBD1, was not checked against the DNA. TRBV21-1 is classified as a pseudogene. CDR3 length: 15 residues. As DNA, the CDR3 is TGTGCCAGCAGCAAAGAGTGGACAGGGAGCTACGAGCAGTACTTC. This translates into CASSKEWTGSYEQYF.

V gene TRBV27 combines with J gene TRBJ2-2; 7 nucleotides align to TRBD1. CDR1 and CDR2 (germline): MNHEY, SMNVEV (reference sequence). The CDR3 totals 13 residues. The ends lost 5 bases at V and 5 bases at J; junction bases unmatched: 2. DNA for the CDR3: TGTGCCAGCAGTACACAGGGGACCGGGGAGCTGTTTTTT. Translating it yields CASSTQGTGELFF.

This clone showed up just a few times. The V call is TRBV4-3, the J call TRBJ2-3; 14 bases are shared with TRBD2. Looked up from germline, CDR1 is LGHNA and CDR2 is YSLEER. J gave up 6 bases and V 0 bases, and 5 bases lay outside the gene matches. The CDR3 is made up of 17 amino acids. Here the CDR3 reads CASSQDLTSGRVDTQYF. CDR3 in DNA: TGCGCCAGCAGCCAAGATTTGACTAGCGGGAGGGTGGATACGCAGTATTTT.

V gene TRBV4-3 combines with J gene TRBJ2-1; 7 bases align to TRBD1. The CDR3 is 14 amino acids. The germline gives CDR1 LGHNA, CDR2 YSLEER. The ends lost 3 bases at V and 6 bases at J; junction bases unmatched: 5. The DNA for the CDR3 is TGCGCCAGCAGCCATGGGACAGTGAGCAATGAGCAGTTCTTC. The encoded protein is CASSHGTVSNEQFF.

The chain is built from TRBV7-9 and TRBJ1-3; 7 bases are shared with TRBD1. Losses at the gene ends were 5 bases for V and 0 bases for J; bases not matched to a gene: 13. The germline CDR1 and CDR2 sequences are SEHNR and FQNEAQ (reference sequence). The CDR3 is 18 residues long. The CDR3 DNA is TGTGCCAGCAGCCAATCCGGGACAGACACAAACTCTGGAAACACCATATATTTT. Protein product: CASSQSGTDTNSGNTIYF.

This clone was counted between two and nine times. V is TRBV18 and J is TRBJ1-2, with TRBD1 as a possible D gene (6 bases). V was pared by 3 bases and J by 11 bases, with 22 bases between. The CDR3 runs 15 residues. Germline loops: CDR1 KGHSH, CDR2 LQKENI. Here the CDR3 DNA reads TGTGCCAGCTCACCTGCTAGTGAAACAGGGCGCTCGTACACCTTC. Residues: CASSPASETGRSYTF.

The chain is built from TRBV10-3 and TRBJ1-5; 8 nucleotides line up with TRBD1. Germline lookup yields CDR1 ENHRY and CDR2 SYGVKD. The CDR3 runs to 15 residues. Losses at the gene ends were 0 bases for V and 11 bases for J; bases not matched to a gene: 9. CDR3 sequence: CAISESGQGARSQHF. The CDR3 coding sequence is TGTGCCATCAGTGAGTCGGGGCAGGGGGCTAGGTCCCAGCATTTT.

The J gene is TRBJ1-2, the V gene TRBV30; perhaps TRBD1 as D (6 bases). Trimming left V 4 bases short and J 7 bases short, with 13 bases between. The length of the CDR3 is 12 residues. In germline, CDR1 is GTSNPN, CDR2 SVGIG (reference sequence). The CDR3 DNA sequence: TGTGCCTGGACCCTAGGACAGTGTGGCTACACCTTC. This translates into CAWTLGQCGYTF.

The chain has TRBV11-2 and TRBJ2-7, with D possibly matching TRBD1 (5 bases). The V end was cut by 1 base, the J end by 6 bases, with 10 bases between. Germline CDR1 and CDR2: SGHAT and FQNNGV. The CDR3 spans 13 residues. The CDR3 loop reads CASSLATGPEQYF. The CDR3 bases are TGTGCCAGCAGCTTAGCTACAGGTCCCGAGCAGTACTTC.

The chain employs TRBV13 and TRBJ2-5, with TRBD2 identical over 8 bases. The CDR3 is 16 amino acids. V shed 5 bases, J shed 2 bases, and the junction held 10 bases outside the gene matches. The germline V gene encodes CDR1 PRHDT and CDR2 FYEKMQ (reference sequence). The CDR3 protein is CASSVSGAEAQETQYF. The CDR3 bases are TGTGCCAGCAGCGTTAGCGGGGCGGAAGCACAAGAGACCCAGTACTTC.

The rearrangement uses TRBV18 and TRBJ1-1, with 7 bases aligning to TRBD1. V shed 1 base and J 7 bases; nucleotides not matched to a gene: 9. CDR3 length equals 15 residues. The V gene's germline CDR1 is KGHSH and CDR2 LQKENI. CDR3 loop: CASSPRAGGGIEAFF. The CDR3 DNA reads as TGTGCCAGCTCACCACGGGCAGGGGGAGGAATTGAAGCTTTCTTT. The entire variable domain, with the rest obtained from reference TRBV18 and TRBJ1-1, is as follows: NAGVMQNPRHLVRRRGQEARLRCSPMKGHSHVYWYRQLPEEGLKFMVYLQKENIIDESGMPKERFSAEFPKEGPSILRIQQVVRGDSAAYFCASSPRAGGGIEAFFGQGTRLTVV.

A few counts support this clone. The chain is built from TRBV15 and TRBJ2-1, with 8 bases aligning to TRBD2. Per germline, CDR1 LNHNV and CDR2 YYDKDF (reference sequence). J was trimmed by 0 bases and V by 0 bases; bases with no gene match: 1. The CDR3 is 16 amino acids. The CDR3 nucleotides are TGTGCCACCAGCAGAGAACTAGCGGTCTCCTACAATGAGCAGTTCTTC. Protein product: CATSRELAVSYNEQFF.

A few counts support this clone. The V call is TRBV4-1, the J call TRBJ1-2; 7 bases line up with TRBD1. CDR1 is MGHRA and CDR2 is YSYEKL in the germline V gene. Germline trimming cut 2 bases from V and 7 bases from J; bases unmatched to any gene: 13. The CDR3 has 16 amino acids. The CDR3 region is CASSQPKATGFGGYTF. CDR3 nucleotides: TGCGCCAGCAGCCAACCCAAAGCGACAGGGTTTGGTGGCTACACCTTC.

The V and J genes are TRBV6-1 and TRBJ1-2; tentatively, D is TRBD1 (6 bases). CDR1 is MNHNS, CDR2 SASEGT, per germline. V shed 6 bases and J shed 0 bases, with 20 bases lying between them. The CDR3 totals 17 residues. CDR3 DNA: TGTGCCAGCAGAGAAACGGGGCGACAGGCACCTAACTATGGCTACACCTTC. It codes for CASRETGRQAPNYGYTF.

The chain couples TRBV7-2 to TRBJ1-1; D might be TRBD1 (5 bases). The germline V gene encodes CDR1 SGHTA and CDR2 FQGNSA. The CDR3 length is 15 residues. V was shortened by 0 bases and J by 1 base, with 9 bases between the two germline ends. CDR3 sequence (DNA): TGTGCCAGCAGCTTAGCGGGGGGTGGGAACACTGAAGCTTTCTTT. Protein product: CASSLAGGGNTEAFF.

CDR3 region: CASSPTLNTEAFF. DNA of the CDR3: TGTGCCAGCAGCCCAACATTGAACACTGAAGCTTTCTTT. The J gene is TRBJ1-1, the V gene TRBV7-9; D gene unclear. Germline CDR1 reads SEHNR; CDR2 reads FQNEAQ (reference sequence). V was trimmed by 5 bases and J by 0 bases, leaving 7 bases between them. The CDR3 spans 13 residues.

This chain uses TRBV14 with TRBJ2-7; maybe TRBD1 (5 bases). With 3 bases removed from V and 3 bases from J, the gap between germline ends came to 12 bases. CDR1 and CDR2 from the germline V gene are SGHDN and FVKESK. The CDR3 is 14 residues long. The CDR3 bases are TGTGCCAGCAGCCAGGGGCAGGGAAGCTACGAGCAGTACTTC. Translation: CASSQGQGSYEQYF.

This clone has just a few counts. The CDR3 bases are TGCGCCAGCAGCCAAGATCCCCGGCGAGCAGGGCACTCCACTGAAGCTTTCTTT. This codes for CASSQDPRRAGHSTEAFF. This chain joins TRBV4-1 and TRBJ1-1, with D maybe TRBD1 (5 bases). CDR1 MGHRA and CDR2 YSYEKL come from the germline V gene. Trimming stripped 0 bases from V and 4 bases from J, with 21 bases between. This CDR3 is 18 amino acids long.

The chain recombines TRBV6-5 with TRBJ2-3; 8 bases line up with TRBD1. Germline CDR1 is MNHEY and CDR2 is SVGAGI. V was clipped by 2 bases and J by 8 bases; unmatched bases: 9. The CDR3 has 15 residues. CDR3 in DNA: TGTGCCAGCAGTTACGGGGACAGGTACCCGGGTACGCAGTATTTT. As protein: CASSYGDRYPGTQYF.

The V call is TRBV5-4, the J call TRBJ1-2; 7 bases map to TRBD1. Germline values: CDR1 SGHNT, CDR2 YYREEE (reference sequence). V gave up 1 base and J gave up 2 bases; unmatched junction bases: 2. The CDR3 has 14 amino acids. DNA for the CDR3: TGTGCCAGCAGCTTGTTGGGACAGAACTATGGCTACACCTTC. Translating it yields CASSLLGQNYGYTF.